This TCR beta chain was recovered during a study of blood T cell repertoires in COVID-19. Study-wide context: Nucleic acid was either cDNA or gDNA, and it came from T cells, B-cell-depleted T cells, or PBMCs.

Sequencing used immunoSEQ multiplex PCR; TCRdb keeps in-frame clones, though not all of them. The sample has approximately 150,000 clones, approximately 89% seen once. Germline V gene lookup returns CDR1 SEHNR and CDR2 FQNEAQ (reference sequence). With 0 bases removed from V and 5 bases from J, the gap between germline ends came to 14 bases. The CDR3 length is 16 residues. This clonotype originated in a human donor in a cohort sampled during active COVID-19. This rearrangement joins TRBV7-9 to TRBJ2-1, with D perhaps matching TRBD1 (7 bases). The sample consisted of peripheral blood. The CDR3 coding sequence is TGTGCCAGCAGCTTAGCGCGGGACAGCCCCAACAATGAGCAGTTCTTC. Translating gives CASSLARDSPNNEQFF.